What follows describes a single T cell receptor beta chain. The data were taken from a study of blood T cell repertoires in COVID-19. The overall study: T cells, B-cell-depleted T cells, or PBMCs provided the cDNA or gDNA that served as material.

Assay: immunoSEQ multiplex PCR; the TCRdb copy retains only in-frame clones and omits some. The sample carries 100,000 to 150,000 clones, approximately 87% recorded once. CDR3 length equals 15 residues. Germline V CDR1 and CDR2: MDHEN, SYDVKM. Trimming took off 6 bases at V and 7 bases at J, with 16 bases between the two ends. The sample taken for sequencing was peripheral blood. The sequence derives from a woman aged 55-69 years with acute or convalescent COVID-19. The chain is built from TRBV28 and TRBJ1-6; weak D call: TRBD1 (5 bases). CDR3: CASSPRGGGNSPLHF. The CDR3 nucleotides read TGTGCCAGCAGCCCCCGCGGGGGGGGGAATTCACCCCTCCACTTT.